This passage covers 3 T cell receptor beta chains from one sample sequenced in a study of spatial heterogeneity in lung cancer. Using its own MiXCR run on the 5' RACE reads, TCRdb lists one record per CDR3 protein. This sample has around 110,000 distinct CDR3 sequences, with more than 10% found just once. Regarding time point: blood at routine non-recurrence follow-up after resection. The authors sequenced whole RNA from tumor, nontumor lung or frozen PBMC without sorting. The sample consisted of PBMCs, taken at follow-up. The origin of the receptors is a male donor with early-stage non-small cell lung cancer.

The sample holds a few counts of this clonotype. This chain connects TRBV29-1 to TRBJ2-4, with 8 bases matching TRBD2. Germline CDR1 SQVTM, CDR2 ANQGSEA. Trimming took 7 bases from V and 0 from J; bases not matched to a gene: 17. CDR3 length equals 18 residues. The CDR3 sequence: CSAKTGTRSSIAKNIQYF. Written as DNA, the CDR3 is TGCAGCGCTAAAACCGGGACTAGGAGCAGCATAGCCAAAAACATTCAGTACTTC.

The chain couples TRBV7-3 to TRBJ2-1; D not certain. V was trimmed by 1 base and J by 5 bases, leaving 9 bases between them. This CDR3 is built from 14 residues. Looked up from germline, CDR1 is SGHTA and CDR2 is FQGTGA. The CDR3 loop reads CASSLSLTDNEQFF. DNA of the CDR3: TGTGCCAGCAGCTTAAGTCTTACCGACAATGAGCAGTTCTTC.

This clonotype came up many times. J is TRBJ2-3 and V is TRBV20-1; D is perhaps TRBD1 (7 bases). Trimming shortened V by 0 bases and J by 5 bases, and 15 bases separated the two germline ends. This CDR3 has 15 residues. From germline, CDR1 is DFQATT and CDR2 SNEGSKA (reference sequence). The chain's CDR3 is CSARESQGGIDTQYF. The CDR3 region has the DNA TGCAGTGCTAGAGAATCGCAGGGGGGAATAGATACGCAGTATTTT.